The 22 T cell receptor beta chains in this list originate from one sample, sequenced in a study of beta chain features in type 1 diabetes. Reverse transcribing all isolated RNA meant expressed TCRB transcripts were sequenced. Libraries were prepared by immunoSEQ multiplex PCR; TCRdb keeps only in-frame clonotypes and omits some of them. The sample includes fewer than 25,000 clones, roughly three quarters seen only once; the top ten take approximately 2.3%. Sequenced material: Tregs from blood. The receptors shown here come from a woman aged 40 to 55 in good health.

V is TRBV7-9 and J is TRBJ1-1; 8 nucleotides match TRBD1. This CDR3 contains 16 residues. Trimming removed 5 bases from V and 7 bases from J; junction bases left unmatched: 15. Germline V lookup: CDR1 SEHNR, CDR2 FQNEAQ (reference sequence). DNA of the CDR3: TGTGCCAGCAGCCAATTAACATTCTTGACAGGGGATGAAGCTTTCTTT. It translates to CASSQLTFLTGDEAFF. Together with reference TRBV7-9 and TRBJ1-1, the CDR3 gives the full variable domain: DTGVSQNPRHKITKRGQNVTFRCDPISEHNRLYWYRQTLGQGPEFLTYFQNEAQLEKSRLLSDRFSAERPKGSFSTLEIQRTEQGDSAMYLCASSQLTFLTGDEAFFGQGTRLTVV.

This sequence joins TRBV11-2 and TRBJ1-2; D is ambiguous. The V gene's germline CDR1 is SGHAT and CDR2 FQNNGV. Trimming pared 3 bases from V and 8 bases from J, leaving 10 bases between. The CDR3 consists of 12 residues. The CDR3 DNA reads as TGTGCCAGCAGCTTTAGACAAGGCGGCTACACCTTC. This encodes CASSFRQGGYTF.

This clone came up a few times. The chain employs TRBV6-5 and TRBJ2-1; D might be TRBD1 (5 bases). V shed 8 bases and J shed 4 bases, with 18 bases lying between them. The V gene's germline CDR1 is MNHEY and CDR2 SVGAGI. The CDR3 is 15 residues long. CDR3 nucleotides: TGTGCCAGCTCCAGGGCCGGCAGGTTTTACAATGAGCAGTTCTTC. Its protein product is CASSRAGRFYNEQFF.

The V gene is TRBV9, the J gene TRBJ2-1, with D maybe TRBD1 (6 bases). The CDR3 is 14 amino acids. V dropped 4 bases and J dropped 4 bases, with 12 bases sitting between them. CDR1 and CDR2 (germline): SGDLS, YYNGEE. CDR3 in amino acids: CASSPRTAYNEQFF. For the CDR3, the DNA is TGTGCCAGCAGCCCCCGGACAGCATACAATGAGCAGTTCTTC.

This clone was recorded once. The chain carries TRBV7-2 and TRBJ2-3; 10 bases match TRBD2. The length of the CDR3 is 16 residues. V shed 4 bases, J shed 6 bases, and the junction held 10 bases outside the gene matches. The germline gives CDR1 SGHTA, CDR2 FQGNSA. CDR3 in DNA: TGTGCCAGCAGCTACAGGGGTAGCGGGGGGTGGGATACGCAGTATTTT. This codes for CASSYRGSGGWDTQYF.

CDR3 nucleotide sequence: TGTGCCAGCAGCTTAGGGACAGATAAGTCCTACGAGCAGTACTTC. Translating gives CASSLGTDKSYEQYF. The V call is TRBV7-8, the J call TRBJ2-7; maybe TRBD1 (6 bases). Germline CDR1 reads SGHVS; CDR2 reads FQNEAQ. The CDR3 runs to 15 residues. Between the trimmed V and J ends, which lost 1 base and 1 base, there was a span of 11 bases.

The chain combines TRBV27 with TRBJ2-5; TRBD2 matches at 11 bases. There are 14 residues in the CDR3. J was trimmed by 5 bases and V by 8 bases; bases with no gene match: 7. The germline CDR1 and CDR2 sequences are MNHEY and SMNVEV (reference sequence). CDR3 bases: TGTGCCAGCGGTAGCGGGGGGGCTTACGAGACCCAGTACTTC. Encoded protein: CASGSGGAYETQYF.

The chain links TRBV5-1 to TRBJ1-3; D is uncertain. CDR1 is SGHRS and CDR2 is YFSETQ in the germline V gene. The CDR3 has 14 amino acids. V was cut by 0 bases and J by 0 bases, with 4 bases left in between. The CDR3 protein is CASSLESSGNTIYF. The CDR3 DNA reads as TGCGCCAGCAGCTTGGAGAGCTCTGGAAACACCATATATTTT.

A word on this clone: One junction end disagrees with the germline gene, perhaps due to a read error. The chain is built from TRBV7-9 and TRBJ1-5, with D unresolved. The CDR3 covers 14 residues. Germline assignment: CDR1 SEHNR and CDR2 FQNEAQ (reference sequence). In DNA, the CDR3 is TGTGCCAGCAGTTTAGACACCCTCAATCAGCCCCAGCATTTT. Protein product: CASSLDTLNQPQHF.

This clone was seen only a few times. The V call is TRBV7-2, the J call TRBJ1-6, with D perhaps matching TRBD1 (6 bases). There are 19 residues in the CDR3. Between the trimmed V and J ends, which lost 1 base and 6 bases, there was a span of 22 bases. The germline CDR1 and CDR2 sequences are SGHTA and FQGNSA. CDR3 DNA sequence: TGTGCCAGCAGCTTAGTTGGCTGGGGACATCGGACCACTAATTCACCCCTCCACTTT. Translated, it gives CASSLVGWGHRTTNSPLHF.

This clone has only one observation. V gene TRBV7-2 combines with J gene TRBJ2-3; 11 positions agree with TRBD1. The ends lost 8 bases at V and 3 bases at J; junction bases unmatched: 7. The CDR3 has 15 amino acids. CDR1 and CDR2 from the germline V gene are SGHTA and FQGNSA. The CDR3 reads CASGRGTGGTDTQYF. The CDR3 DNA sequence: TGTGCCAGCGGTAGGGGGACAGGGGGGACAGATACGCAGTATTTT.

The chain combines TRBV4-2 with TRBJ2-5; TRBD2 matches at 10 bases. The V and J ends lost 1 base and 2 bases, in that order; junction bases with no gene match: 4. Germline lookup yields CDR1 LGHNA and CDR2 YNFKEQ. This CDR3 spans 16 amino acids. The CDR3 region is CASSQGLAGDQETQYF. CDR3 nucleotides: TGTGCCAGCAGCCAAGGCCTAGCGGGGGATCAAGAGACCCAGTACTTC.

This clone has a handful of counts. The CDR3 spells CASRNPPVVEAFF. The CDR3 DNA reads TGTGCCAGCAGAAACCCACCGGTAGTTGAAGCTTTCTTT. The V call is TRBV6-5, the J call TRBJ1-1; no firm D call. With 6 bases removed from V and 7 bases from J, the gap between germline ends came to 15 bases. CDR1 is MNHEY and CDR2 is SVGAGI in the germline V gene. The CDR3 spans 13 residues.

There are a few counts of this clone. The chain uses TRBV7-9 and TRBJ1-4; 8 positions agree with TRBD1. This CDR3 has 17 amino acids. Trimming removed 10 bases from V and 0 bases from J; junction bases left unmatched: 13. Germline V gene lookup returns CDR1 SEHNR and CDR2 FQNEAQ (reference sequence). The DNA of the CDR3 is TGTGCCATTTCAGCGACAGGGGAGCTGTCAACTAATGAAAAACTGTTTTTT. It is translated as CAISATGELSTNEKLFF.

V usage is TRBV28 and J usage is TRBJ1-2; possibly TRBD1 for D (6 bases). This CDR3 contains 17 residues. Germline V CDR1 and CDR2: MDHEN, SYDVKM. Between the trimmed V and J ends, which lost 5 bases and 1 base, there was a span of 20 bases. The CDR3 loop reads CASSRQGTGTLNYGYTF. CDR3 coding DNA: TGTGCCAGCAGTCGGCAGGGGACCGGTACCCTTAACTATGGCTACACCTTC.

The CDR3: CASKRGRFTNEKLFF. CDR3 in DNA: TGTGCCAGCAAGAGGGGGCGGTTCACTAATGAAAAACTGTTTTTT. This rearrangement joins TRBV6-5 to TRBJ1-4, with 7 bases that match TRBD1. This CDR3 contains 15 residues. The junction had 7 bases not matched to a gene; V was cut back by 7 bases and J by 2 bases. Germline V gene data show CDR1 as MNHEY and CDR2 as SVGAGI.

J is TRBJ2-3 and V is TRBV6-5, with 7 bases identical to TRBD2. Germline assignment: CDR1 MNHEY and CDR2 SVGAGI. The CDR3 runs 14 residues. Unmatched junction bases numbered 3, after V lost 5 bases and J lost 1 base. This CDR3 is CASSPGLRTDTQYF. The CDR3 DNA follows: TGTGCCAGCAGTCCGGGACTACGCACAGATACGCAGTATTTT.

This clone was detected once. The CDR3 here is CASTGGFSYEQYF. DNA for the CDR3: TGTGCCAGCACCGGGGGGTTCTCCTACGAGCAGTACTTC. This rearrangement joins TRBV7-9 to TRBJ2-5, with 7 bases lining up with TRBD2. Judging by the DNA end, TRBJ2-7 fits better; the J call may be wrong. The CDR3 runs to 13 residues. From germline, CDR1 is SEHNR and CDR2 FQNEAQ (reference sequence).

The J gene is TRBJ2-3, the V gene TRBV7-2; D may be TRBD1 (5 bases). V lost 5 bases and J 4 bases, leaving 10 bases between the germline ends. The CDR3 is 13 amino acids. From germline, CDR1 is SGHTA and CDR2 FQGNSA. The CDR3 DNA reads TGTGCCAGCAGCCTCCCAGGGCCAGATACGCAGTATTTT. Translating gives CASSLPGPDTQYF.

The rearrangement uses TRBV4-2 and TRBJ2-5; the D gene is possibly TRBD2 (6 bases). Germline CDR1 LGHNA, CDR2 YNFKEQ. The germline V and J ends were trimmed by 1 base and 5 bases, with 17 bases remaining between them. CDR3 length equals 16 residues. The DNA for the CDR3 is TGTGCCAGCAGCCAAGCCCCTGGGGCGGGGCGGGAGACCCAGTACTTC. This gives the protein CASSQAPGAGRETQYF.

The chain recombines TRBV7-9 with TRBJ2-7; 10 bases match TRBD1. Germline V gives CDR1 SEHNR, CDR2 FQNEAQ (reference sequence). V was pared by 4 bases and J by 1 base, with 10 bases of the junction left unmatched. CDR3 size: 17 residues. The CDR3 protein is CASSYTKGTGASYEQYF. The DNA of the CDR3 is TGTGCCAGCAGCTACACCAAGGGGACAGGGGCTTCCTACGAGCAGTACTTC.

The chain has TRBV4-3 and TRBJ1-2; 11 positions match TRBD1. Germline V gives CDR1 LGHNA, CDR2 YSLEER. This CDR3 contains 15 residues. Trimming at V came to 1 base and at J to 4 bases, leaving 2 bases not matched to a gene. The CDR3, as DNA: TGCGCCAGCAGCCAAGCGGGACAGGGGGGCTATGGCTACACCTTC. Translated: CASSQAGQGGYGYTF.